The clone carrying this T cell receptor beta chain was detected ten times or more. Antigen specificity is unknown. CDR1 and CDR2 from the germline V gene are SNHLY and FYNNEI. The CDR3 runs to 14 residues. V lost 5 bases, J lost 7 bases, and 15 bases lay in between. In building TCR beta libraries, iRepertoire HTBI primers were used together with Arm-PCR of CDR3 regions. Original methodology: Identification of gene segments yielded more than 60 TRBV and more than eleven TRBJ across samples. TCRdb independently ran MiXCR on the multiplex PCR reads; one entry per CDR3 protein. The V and J calls were determined by TCRdb, not by the authors. This table has under 300,000 distinct CDR3 sequences, around 21% appearing once. The time point: newly diagnosed GD, antithyroid drugs for less than 3 months. TCR sequences were obtained from RNA taken from PBMCs. The sample originates from a study of regulatory T cells in long-lasting Graves disease.

Study observations and caveats: There was favoring of TRBV28, TRBJ1-2 and TRBJ2-5 in persistent disease. Patients with persistent Graves' had lower TCR diversity than newly diagnosed patients.

Material: peripheral blood mononuclear cells (PBMCs), obtained at new diagnosis, from a patient treated with antithyroid drugs. The chain joins TRBV2 to TRBJ1-5, with D perhaps matching TRBD1 (5 bases). The receptor was derived from a female donor with Graves disease. The CDR3 nucleotides read TGTGCCAGCAGTACGGGACTCTCGGGACAGCCCCAGCATTTT. The encoded protein is CASSTGLSGQPQHF.